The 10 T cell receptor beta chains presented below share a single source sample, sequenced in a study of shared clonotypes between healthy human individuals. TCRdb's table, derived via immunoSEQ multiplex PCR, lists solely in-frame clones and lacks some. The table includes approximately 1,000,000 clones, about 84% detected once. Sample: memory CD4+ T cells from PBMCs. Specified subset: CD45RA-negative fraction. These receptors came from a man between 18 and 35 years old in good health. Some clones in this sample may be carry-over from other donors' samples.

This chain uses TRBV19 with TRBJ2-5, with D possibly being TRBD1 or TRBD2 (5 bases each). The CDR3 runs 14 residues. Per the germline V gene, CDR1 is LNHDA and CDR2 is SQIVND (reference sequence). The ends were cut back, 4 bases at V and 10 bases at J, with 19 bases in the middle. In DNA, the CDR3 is TGTGCCAGTAGTACACGGGACGGGCGTGTGAACCAGTACTTC. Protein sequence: CASSTRDGRVNQYF.

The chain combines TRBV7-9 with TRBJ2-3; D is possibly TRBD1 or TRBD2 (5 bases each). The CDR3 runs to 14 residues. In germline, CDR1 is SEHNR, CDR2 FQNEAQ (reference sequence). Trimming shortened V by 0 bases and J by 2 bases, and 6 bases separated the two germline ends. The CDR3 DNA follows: TGTGCCAGCAGCTTAGCGGGACCCACAGATACGCAGTATTTT. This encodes CASSLAGPTDTQYF.

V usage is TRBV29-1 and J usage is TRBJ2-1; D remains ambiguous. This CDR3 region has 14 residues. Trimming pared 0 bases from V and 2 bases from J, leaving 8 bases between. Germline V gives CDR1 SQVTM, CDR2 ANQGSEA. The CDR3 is CSVEETAPYNEQFF. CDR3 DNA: TGCAGCGTTGAAGAAACCGCTCCCTACAATGAGCAGTTCTTC.

CDR3 DNA sequence: TGTGCCAGCTCCTCGGCGGTGGCGGCCTCCTACGAGCAGTACTTC. Encoded protein: CASSSAVAASYEQYF. The chain recombines TRBV6-5 with TRBJ2-7; D not resolved. CDR1 is MNHEY, CDR2 SVGAGI, per germline. Trimming took 8 bases from V and 0 from J, leaving 17 bases between them. This CDR3 is built from 15 residues.

CDR3 sequence reads: CASSVRMGPSSYNEQFF. The DNA of the CDR3 is TGTGCCAGCAGCGTTAGAATGGGCCCCAGCTCCTACAATGAGCAGTTCTTC. The V call is TRBV7-9, the J call TRBJ2-1; D unclear. Germline loops: CDR1 SEHNR, CDR2 FQNEAQ (reference sequence). V lost 5 bases and J 0 bases, leaving 17 bases between the germline ends. The CDR3 sequence is 17 residues long.

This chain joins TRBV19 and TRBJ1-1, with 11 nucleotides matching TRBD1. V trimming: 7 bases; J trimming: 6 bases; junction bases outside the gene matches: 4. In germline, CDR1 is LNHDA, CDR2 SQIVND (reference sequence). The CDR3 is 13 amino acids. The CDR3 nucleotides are TGTGCCAGTATCGGACAGGGGGCGTCTGAAGCTTTCTTT. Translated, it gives CASIGQGASEAFF.

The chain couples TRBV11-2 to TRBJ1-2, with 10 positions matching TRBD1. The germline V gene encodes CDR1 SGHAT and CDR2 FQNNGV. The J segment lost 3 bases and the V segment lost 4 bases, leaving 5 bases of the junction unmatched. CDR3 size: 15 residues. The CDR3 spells CASSSLTGGDYGYTF. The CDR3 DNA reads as TGTGCCAGCAGCTCCCTGACAGGGGGCGACTATGGCTACACCTTC.

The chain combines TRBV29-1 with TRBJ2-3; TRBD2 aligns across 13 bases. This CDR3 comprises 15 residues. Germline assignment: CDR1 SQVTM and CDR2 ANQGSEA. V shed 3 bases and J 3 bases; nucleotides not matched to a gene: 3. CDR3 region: CSVDGTSGATDTQYF. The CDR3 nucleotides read TGCAGCGTTGACGGGACTAGCGGGGCAACAGATACGCAGTATTTT.

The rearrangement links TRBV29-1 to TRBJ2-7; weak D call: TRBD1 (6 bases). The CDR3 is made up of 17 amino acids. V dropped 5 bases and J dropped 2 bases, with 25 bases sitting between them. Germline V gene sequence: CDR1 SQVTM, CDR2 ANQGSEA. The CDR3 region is CSVTAGTPSSSAYEQYF. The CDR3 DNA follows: TGCAGCGTTACGGCCGGGACACCCAGCTCCTCGGCCTACGAGCAGTACTTC.

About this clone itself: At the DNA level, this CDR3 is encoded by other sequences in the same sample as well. CDR3 DNA: TGCGCCAGCAGCTTAGATCCAACGGGCACCGGGGAGCTGTTTTTT. As protein: CASSLDPTGTGELFF. This chain links TRBV5-1 with TRBJ2-2; D remains unclear. CDR1 and CDR2 (germline): SGHRS, YFSETQ. CDR3 size: 15 residues. V was pared by 2 bases and J by 4 bases, with 12 bases between.